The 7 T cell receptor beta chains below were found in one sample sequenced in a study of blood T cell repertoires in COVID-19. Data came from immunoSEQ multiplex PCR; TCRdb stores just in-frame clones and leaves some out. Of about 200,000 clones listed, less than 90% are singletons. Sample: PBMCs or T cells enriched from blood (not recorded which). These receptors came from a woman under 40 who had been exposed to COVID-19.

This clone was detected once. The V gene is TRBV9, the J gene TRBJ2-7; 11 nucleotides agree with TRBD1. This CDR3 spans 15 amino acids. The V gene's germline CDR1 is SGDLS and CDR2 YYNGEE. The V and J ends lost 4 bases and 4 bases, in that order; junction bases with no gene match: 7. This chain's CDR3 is CASSPGTGGEYEQYF. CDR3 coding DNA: TGTGCCAGCAGCCCGGGGACAGGGGGTGAGTACGAGCAGTACTTC.

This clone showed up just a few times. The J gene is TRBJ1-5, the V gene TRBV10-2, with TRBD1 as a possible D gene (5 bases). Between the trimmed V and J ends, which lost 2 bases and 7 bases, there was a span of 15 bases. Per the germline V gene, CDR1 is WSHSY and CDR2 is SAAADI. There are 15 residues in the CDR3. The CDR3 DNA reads TGCGCCAGCAGTGAGCCACCAGGGTTGCGGCAGCCCCAGCATTTT. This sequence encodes CASSEPPGLRQPQHF.

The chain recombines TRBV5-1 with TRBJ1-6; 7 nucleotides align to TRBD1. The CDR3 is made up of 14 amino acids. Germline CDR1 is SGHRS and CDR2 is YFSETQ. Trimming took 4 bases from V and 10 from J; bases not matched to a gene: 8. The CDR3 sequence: CASSPTGANSPLHF. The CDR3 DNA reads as TGCGCCAGCAGCCCCACAGGGGCGAACTCACCCCTCCACTTT.

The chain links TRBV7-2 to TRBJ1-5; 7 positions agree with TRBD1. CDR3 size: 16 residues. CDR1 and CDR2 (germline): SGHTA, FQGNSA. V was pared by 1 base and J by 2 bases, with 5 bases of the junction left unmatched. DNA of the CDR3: TGTGCCAGCAGCTTAGTTTCCGGGACAGGCAATCAGCCCCAGCATTTT. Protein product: CASSLVSGTGNQPQHF.

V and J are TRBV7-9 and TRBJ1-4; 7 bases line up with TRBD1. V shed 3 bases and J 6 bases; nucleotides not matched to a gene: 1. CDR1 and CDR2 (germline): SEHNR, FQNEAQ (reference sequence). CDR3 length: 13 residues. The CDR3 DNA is TGTGCCAGCAGCTTCACAGGGGATGAAAAACTGTTTTTT. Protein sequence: CASSFTGDEKLFF.

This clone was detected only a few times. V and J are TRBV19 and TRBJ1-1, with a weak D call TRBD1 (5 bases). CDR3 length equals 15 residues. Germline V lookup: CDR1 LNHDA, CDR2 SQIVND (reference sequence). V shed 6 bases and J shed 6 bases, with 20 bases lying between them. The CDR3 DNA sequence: TGTGCCAGTAGAGCAAGACCAGGGCAGTCTGCTGAAGCTTTCTTT. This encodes CASRARPGQSAEAFF.

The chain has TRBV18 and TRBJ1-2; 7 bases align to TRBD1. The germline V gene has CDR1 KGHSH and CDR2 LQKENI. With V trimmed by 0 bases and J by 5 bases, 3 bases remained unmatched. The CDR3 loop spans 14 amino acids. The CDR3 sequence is CASSPPQGTYGYTF. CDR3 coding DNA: TGTGCCAGCTCACCACCACAGGGGACGTATGGCTACACCTTC. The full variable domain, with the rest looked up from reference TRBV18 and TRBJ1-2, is NAGVMQNPRHLVRRRGQEARLRCSPMKGHSHVYWYRQLPEEGLKFMVYLQKENIIDESGMPKERFSAEFPKEGPSILRIQQVVRGDSAAYFCASSPPQGTYGYTFGSGTRLTVV.